The sequence of this T cell receptor beta chain was determined in a study of CD8 T cells in ankylosing spondylitis. CDR3 length equals 15 residues. The V segment lost 1 base and the J segment 1 base; nucleotides outside the gene matches: 4. Germline V CDR1 and CDR2: LGHDT, YNNKEL (reference sequence). Findings and limits, study-wide: Characteristic, it appeared, of ankylosing spondylitis blood was a TCR beta motif of about eight highly homologous variants.

Using its own MiXCR run on the 5' RACE reads, TCRdb lists one record per CDR3 protein. The sample comprises approximately 440,000 distinct CDR3 sequences, 15% to 20% of which are singletons, and 0.85% to 1.3% rests with the top ten. Many counts were recorded for this clonotype. Its antigen is currently unknown. Sequenced material: blood, either unsorted or a sorted T cell fraction (not recorded which). This chain connects TRBV3-1 to TRBJ2-7; 7 bases are shared with TRBD2. This clonotype was obtained from a male donor with ankylosing spondylitis. DNA for the CDR3: TGTGCCAGCAGCCAAGGGGAGGGCGGATCCTACGAGCAGTACTTC. Translation: CASSQGEGGSYEQYF.